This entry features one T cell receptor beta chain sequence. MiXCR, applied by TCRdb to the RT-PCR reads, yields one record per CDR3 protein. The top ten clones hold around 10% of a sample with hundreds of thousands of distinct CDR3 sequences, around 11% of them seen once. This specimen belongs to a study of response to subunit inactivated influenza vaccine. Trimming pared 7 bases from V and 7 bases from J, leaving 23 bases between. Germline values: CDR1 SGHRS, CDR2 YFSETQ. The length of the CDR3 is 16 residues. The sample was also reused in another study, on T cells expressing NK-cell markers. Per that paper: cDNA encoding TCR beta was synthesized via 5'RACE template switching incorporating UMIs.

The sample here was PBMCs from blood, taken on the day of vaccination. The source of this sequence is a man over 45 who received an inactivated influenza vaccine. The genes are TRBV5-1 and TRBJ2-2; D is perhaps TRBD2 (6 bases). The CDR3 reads CASGISGRSRGGELFF. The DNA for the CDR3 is TGCGCCAGCGGCATAAGCGGGCGCTCCCGCGGCGGGGAGCTGTTTTTT.